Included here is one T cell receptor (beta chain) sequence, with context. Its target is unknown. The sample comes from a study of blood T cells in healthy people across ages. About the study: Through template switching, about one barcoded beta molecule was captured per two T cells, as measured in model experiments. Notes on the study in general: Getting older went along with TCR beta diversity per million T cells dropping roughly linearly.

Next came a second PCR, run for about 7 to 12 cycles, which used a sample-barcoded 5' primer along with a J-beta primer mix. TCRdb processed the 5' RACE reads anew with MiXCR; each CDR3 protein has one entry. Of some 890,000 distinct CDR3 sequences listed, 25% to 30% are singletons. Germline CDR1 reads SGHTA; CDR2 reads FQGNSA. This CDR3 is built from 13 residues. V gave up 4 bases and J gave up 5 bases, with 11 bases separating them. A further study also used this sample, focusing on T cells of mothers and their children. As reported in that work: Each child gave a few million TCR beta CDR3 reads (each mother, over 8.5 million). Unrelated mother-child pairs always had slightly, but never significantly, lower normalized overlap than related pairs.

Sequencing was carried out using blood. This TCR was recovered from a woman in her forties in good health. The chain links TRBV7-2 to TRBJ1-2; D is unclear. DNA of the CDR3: TGTGCCAGCAGCTCGACCGTGTGGTATGGCTACACCTTC. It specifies CASSSTVWYGYTF.